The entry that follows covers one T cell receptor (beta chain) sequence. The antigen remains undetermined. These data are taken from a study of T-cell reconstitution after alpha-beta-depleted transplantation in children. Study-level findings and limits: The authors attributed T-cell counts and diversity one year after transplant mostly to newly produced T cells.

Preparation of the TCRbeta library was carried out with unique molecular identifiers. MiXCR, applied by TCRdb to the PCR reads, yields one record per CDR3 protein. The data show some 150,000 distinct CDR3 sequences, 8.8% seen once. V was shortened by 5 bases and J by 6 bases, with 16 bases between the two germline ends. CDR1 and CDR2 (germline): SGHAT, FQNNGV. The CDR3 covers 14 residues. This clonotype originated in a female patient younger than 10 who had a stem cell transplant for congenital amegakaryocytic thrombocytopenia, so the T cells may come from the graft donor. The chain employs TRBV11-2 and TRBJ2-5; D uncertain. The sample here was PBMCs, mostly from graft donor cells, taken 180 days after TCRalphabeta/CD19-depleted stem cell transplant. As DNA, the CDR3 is TGTGCCAGCAGCCTAAGTCCGGGTCGGAAGACCCAGTACTTC. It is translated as CASSLSPGRKTQYF.